This T cell receptor (beta chain) is drawn from a study of T cell changes during pregnancy in multiple sclerosis. The repertoire was sequenced with immunoSEQ multiplex PCR; TCRdb's copy has only in-frame clones and lacks some. The profile covers about 36,000 clones, with more than 75% appearing a single time and over 0.5% taken by the ten largest. The source is a female donor with multiple sclerosis, enrolled in a pregnancy study. The specimen comprised CD4+ T cells from peripheral blood mononuclear cells, sampled in the first trimester of pregnancy.

The DNA of the CDR3 is TGTGCCAGCAGTTACTCAATGCAGGGGGCGCGGGGCTACACCTTC. Encoded protein: CASSYSMQGARGYTF. The V call is TRBV6-5, the J call TRBJ1-2, with TRBD1 identical over 8 bases. V was pared by 0 bases and J by 8 bases, with 8 bases of the junction left unmatched. CDR3 size: 15 residues. Germline CDR1 reads MNHEY; CDR2 reads SVGAGI.